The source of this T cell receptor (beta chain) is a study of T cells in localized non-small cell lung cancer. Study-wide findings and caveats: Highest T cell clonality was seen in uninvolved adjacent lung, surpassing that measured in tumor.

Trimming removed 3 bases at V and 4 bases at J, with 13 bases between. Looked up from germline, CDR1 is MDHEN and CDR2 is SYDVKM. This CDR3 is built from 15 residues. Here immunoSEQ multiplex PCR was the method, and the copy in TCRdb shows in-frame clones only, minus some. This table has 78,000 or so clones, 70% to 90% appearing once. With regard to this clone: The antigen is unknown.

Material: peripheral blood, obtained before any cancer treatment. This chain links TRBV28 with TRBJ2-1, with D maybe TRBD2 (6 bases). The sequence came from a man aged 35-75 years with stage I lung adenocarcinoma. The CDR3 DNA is TGTGCCAGCAGTTTGATGCTAGCGACTTACAATGAGCAGTTCTTC. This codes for CASSLMLATYNEQFF. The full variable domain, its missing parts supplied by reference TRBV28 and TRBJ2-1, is DVKVTQSSRYLVKRTGEKVFLECVQDMDHENMFWYRQDPGLGLRLIYFSYDVKMKEKGDIPEGYSVSREKKERFSLILESASTNQTSMYLCASSLMLATYNEQFFGPGTRLTVL.